Listed below are T cell receptor beta chains from one sample, sequenced in a study of spatial heterogeneity in lung cancer. TCRdb processed the 5' RACE reads anew with MiXCR; each CDR3 protein has one entry. The sample lists nearly 25,000 distinct CDR3 sequences; under 9% were seen once. Sequencing was performed on lung tumor tissue, taken at surgery. These receptors were collected from a male donor with early-stage non-small cell lung cancer. CDR3s include the opening cysteine and the closing phenylalanine or tryptophan. D genes are given only for firm matches. Not all rows give a size; the values are once, few, many and, for expanded clones, a class.

few	-	TRBJ2-1	TRBV6-2/TRBV6-3	CASSYSTSYNEQFF	TGTGCCAGCAGTTACTCGACTAGCTACAATGAGCAGTTCTTC
many	-	TRBJ1-4	TRBV20-1	CSPRSRAQEKLFF	TGCAGTCCGCGGAGCAGGGCGCAGGAAAAACTGTTTTTT
many	TRBD1	TRBJ2-7	TRBV29-1	CSVFATGGYEQYF	TGCAGCGTTTTCGCGACAGGGGGGTACGAGCAGTACTTC
many	-	TRBJ1-2	TRBV5-8	CASSLRGGTDGYTF	TGTGCCAGCAGCCTCAGAGGAGGGACGGATGGCTACACCTTC
medium-sized	-	TRBJ2-3	TRBV20-1	CSLHGGATDTQYF	TGCAGTCTCCACGGGGGAGCTACAGATACGCAGTATTTT
many	-	TRBJ2-1	TRBV14	CASSQDTGFGNEQFF	TGTGCCAGCAGCCAAGATACAGGGTTTGGCAATGAGCAGTTCTTC
-	-	TRBJ2-1	TRBV6-1	CASQTNSYNEQFF	TGTGCCAGCCAGACAAACTCCTACAATGAGCAGTTCTTC
few	-	TRBJ1-6	TRBV3-1	CASSEDANSPLHF	TGTGCCAGCAGCGAAGATGCAAATTCACCCCTCCACTTT
many	-	TRBJ1-1	TRBV4-3	CASSQGRGTEAFF	TGCGCCAGCAGCCAAGGCAGGGGCACTGAAGCTTTCTTT
many	TRBD2	TRBJ2-5	TRBV20-1	CSARVGLAGAFQETQYF	TGCAGTGCTAGAGTAGGACTAGCGGGGGCCTTCCAAGAGACCCAGTACTTC
many	-	TRBJ2-3	TRBV29-1	CSVEVYGTSTDTQYF	TGCAGCGTTGAAGTCTACGGGACTAGCACAGATACGCAGTATTTT
many	-	TRBJ2-4	TRBV7-2	CASSHQRAKNIQYF	TGTGCCAGCAGCCACCAGCGGGCCAAAAACATTCAGTACTTC
-	TRBD1	TRBJ1-1	TRBV4-2	CASSQPDRGNTEAFF	TGTGCCAGCAGCCAACCGGACAGGGGGAACACTGAAGCTTTCTTT
medium-sized	-	TRBJ2-5	TRBV7-9	CASNLPSTGEGETQYF	TGTGCCAGCAACTTGCCCTCGACAGGGGAGGGAGAGACCCAGTACTTC
few	-	TRBJ2-5	TRBV5-4	CASSLEDPIGETQYF	TGTGCCAGCAGCTTGGAGGACCCGATAGGGGAGACCCAGTACTTC
medium-sized	TRBD1	TRBJ2-7	TRBV6-2/TRBV6-3	CASSYGQGWEQYF	TGTGCCAGCAGTTACGGACAGGGGTGGGAGCAGTACTTC
many	-	TRBJ1-1	TRBV20-1	CSAAVVEARSPDTEAFF	TGCAGTGCTGCGGTGGTGGAGGCGCGAAGTCCGGACACTGAAGCTTTCTTT
-	TRBD1	TRBJ2-1	TRBV10-3	CAISESGQGSYNEQFF	TGTGCCATCAGTGAGTCGGGACAGGGCTCCTACAATGAGCAGTTCTTC
medium-sized	TRBD2	TRBJ2-7	TRBV6-6	CASRESGRAAEQYF	TGTGCCAGCAGAGAAAGCGGGAGGGCCGCTGAGCAGTACTTC
few	TRBD1	TRBJ2-1	TRBV7-3	CASRPTGTGVNEQFF	TGTGCCAGCAGGCCCACCGGGACAGGGGTGAATGAGCAGTTCTTC
many	-	TRBJ1-4	TRBV28	CASSLRWLNMEKLFF	TGTGCCAGCAGTTTAAGATGGCTGAATATGGAAAAACTGTTTTTT
few	-	TRBJ1-1	TRBV5-1	CASSLASVTEAFF	TGCGCCAGCAGCTTGGCCTCAGTCACTGAAGCTTTCTTT
few	-	TRBJ2-7	TRBV6-5	CASSYVGGEQYF	TGTGCCAGCAGTTACGTGGGGGGAGAGCAGTACTTC
many	TRBD2	TRBJ2-7	TRBV3-1	CASSLRGAGGQHEQYF	TGTGCCAGCAGCCTTAGGGGAGCGGGAGGTCAGCACGAGCAGTACTTC
medium-sized	TRBD1	TRBJ1-1	TRBV28	CASIPGGNTEAFF	TGTGCCAGCATCCCAGGGGGAAACACTGAAGCTTTCTTT
many	-	TRBJ1-1	TRBV5-1	CASSRGNTEAFF	TGCGCCAGCAGCCGTGGGAACACTGAAGCTTTCTTT
many	-	TRBJ2-6	TRBV2	CASSEYGRYSGANVLTF	TGTGCCAGCAGTGAATACGGCAGGTACTCTGGGGCCAACGTCCTGACTTTC
-	TRBD1	TRBJ2-1	TRBV11-3	CASSRQGYNEQFF	TGTGCCAGCAGCCGACAGGGGTACAATGAGCAGTTCTTC